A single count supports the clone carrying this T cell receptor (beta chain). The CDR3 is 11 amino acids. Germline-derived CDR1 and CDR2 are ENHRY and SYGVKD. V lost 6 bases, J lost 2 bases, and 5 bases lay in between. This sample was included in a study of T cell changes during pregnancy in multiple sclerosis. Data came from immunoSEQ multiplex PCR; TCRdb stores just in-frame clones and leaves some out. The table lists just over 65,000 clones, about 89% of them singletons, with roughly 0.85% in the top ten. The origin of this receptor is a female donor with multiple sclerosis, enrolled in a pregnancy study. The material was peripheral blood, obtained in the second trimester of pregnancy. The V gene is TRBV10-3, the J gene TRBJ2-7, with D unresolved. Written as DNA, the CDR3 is TGTGCCATCAGCTCAGCCTACGAGCAGTACTTC. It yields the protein CAISSAYEQYF.